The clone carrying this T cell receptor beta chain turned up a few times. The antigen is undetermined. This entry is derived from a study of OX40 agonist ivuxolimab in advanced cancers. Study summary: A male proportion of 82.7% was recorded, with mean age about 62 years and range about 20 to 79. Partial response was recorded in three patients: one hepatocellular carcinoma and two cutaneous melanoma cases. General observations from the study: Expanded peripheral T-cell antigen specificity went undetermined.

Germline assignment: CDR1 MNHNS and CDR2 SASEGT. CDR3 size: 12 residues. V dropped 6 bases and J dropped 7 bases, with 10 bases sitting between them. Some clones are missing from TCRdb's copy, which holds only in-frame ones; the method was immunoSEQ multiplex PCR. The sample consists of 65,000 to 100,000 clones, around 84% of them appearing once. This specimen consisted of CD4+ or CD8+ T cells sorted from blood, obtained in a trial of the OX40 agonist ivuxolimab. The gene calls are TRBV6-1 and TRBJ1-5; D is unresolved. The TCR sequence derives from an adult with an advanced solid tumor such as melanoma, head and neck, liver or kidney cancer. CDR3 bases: TGTGCCAGCAGCCTAAACGGGCAGCCCCAGCATTTT. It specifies CASSLNGQPQHF.